Listed here are 21 T cell receptor beta chains from one sample, sequenced in a study of control samples from healthy donors and cancer patients. Sequenced by immunoSEQ multiplex PCR; TCRdb stores in-frame clones only, minus some. Here the sample spans 180,000 or so clones, about 94% being singletons. The source material was blood. All receptors come from an older woman in good health.

The genes are TRBV2 and TRBJ2-2; possibly TRBD1 for D (6 bases). V was pared by 6 bases and J by 0 bases, with 14 bases between. Germline loops: CDR1 SNHLY, CDR2 FYNNEI. This CDR3 comprises 16 residues. CDR3 in DNA: TGTGCCAGCAGATTACAGGGAAACGCGAACACCGGGGAGCTGTTTTTT. This codes for CASRLQGNANTGELFF.

The rearrangement joins TRBV5-6 to TRBJ2-7; D perhaps matches TRBD1 (6 bases). From germline, CDR1 is SGHDT and CDR2 YYEEEE. Deletions cut 4 bases from V and 3 bases from J, with 14 bases between. CDR3 size: 14 residues. This chain's CDR3 is CASSRTVTLYEQYF. The DNA for the CDR3 is TGTGCCAGCAGCAGGACAGTAACCCTCTACGAGCAGTACTTC.

The genes are TRBV2 and TRBJ1-1, with unresolved D. The germline V gene has CDR1 SNHLY and CDR2 FYNNEI. Trimming removed 4 bases at V and 3 bases at J, with 12 bases between. This CDR3 contains 14 residues. DNA for the CDR3: TGTGCCAGCAGTGTGCTGGGGAGCCACACTGAAGCTTTCTTT. Translating gives CASSVLGSHTEAFF.

In this sample, this clone turned up once. The gene calls are TRBV10-1 and TRBJ1-1, with D maybe TRBD1 (5 bases). Germline-derived CDR1 and CDR2 are WNHNN and SYGVQD (reference sequence). V lost 1 base and J 4 bases, leaving 13 bases between the germline ends. The CDR3 extends over 15 amino acids. CDR3: CASSEFQGYRTEAFF. The CDR3 coding sequence is TGCGCCAGCAGTGAGTTTCAGGGTTATCGCACTGAAGCTTTCTTT.

The V gene is TRBV4-1, the J gene TRBJ2-3; TRBD2 might be the D (5 bases). The germline V gene encodes CDR1 MGHRA and CDR2 YSYEKL. V lost 1 base and J lost 2, with 13 bases in between. This CDR3 region has 16 residues. The DNA for the CDR3 is TGCGCCAGCAGCCAAGGATGGCTAGCCCCCACAGATACGCAGTATTTT. Its translation is CASSQGWLAPTDTQYF.

This chain links TRBV5-1 with TRBJ1-1, with 7 bases lining up with TRBD1. V shed 4 bases, J shed 1 base, and the junction held 4 bases outside the gene matches. The germline V gene encodes CDR1 SGHRS and CDR2 YFSETQ. This CDR3 spans 14 amino acids. The CDR3, as DNA: TGCGCCAGCAGCGCTCAGGGGGGGAACACTGAAGCTTTCTTT. It codes for CASSAQGGNTEAFF.

This CDR3 reads CASHRDLNTEAFF. The DNA for the CDR3 is TGTGCCAGCCACCGGGACTTGAACACTGAAGCTTTCTTT. This chain connects TRBV6-5 to TRBJ1-1, with D perhaps matching TRBD1 (5 bases). The germline V gene encodes CDR1 MNHEY and CDR2 SVGAGI. Trimming shortened V by 8 bases and J by 0 bases, and 10 bases separated the two germline ends. The CDR3 totals 13 residues.

V is TRBV7-2 and J is TRBJ1-2; D is unresolved. CDR3 length: 14 residues. Trimming stripped 3 bases from V and 4 bases from J, with 12 bases between. CDR1 is SGHTA and CDR2 is FQGNSA in the germline V gene. In DNA, the CDR3 is TGTGCCAGCAGCTTCCAAGCGGATATCTATGGCTACACCTTC. This encodes CASSFQADIYGYTF.

The chain has TRBV2 and TRBJ1-6, with D perhaps TRBD1 (5 bases). CDR1 SNHLY and CDR2 FYNNEI come from the germline V gene. The CDR3 extends over 14 amino acids. V was trimmed by 7 bases and J by 7 bases, leaving 14 bases between them. CDR3 DNA: TGTGCCAGCACCGCCGGGACTACGAATTCACCCCTCCACTTT. Translation: CASTAGTTNSPLHF. Drawing the rest from reference TRBV2 and TRBJ1-6, the complete variable domain is EPEVTQTPSHQVTQMGQEVILRCVPISNHLYFYWYRQILGQKVEFLVSFYNNEISEKSEIFDDQFSVERPDGSNFTLKIRSTKLEDSAMYFCASTAGTTNSPLHFGNGTRLTVT.

The V and J genes are TRBV7-2 and TRBJ2-2; 8 nucleotides agree with TRBD1. CDR1 and CDR2 (germline): SGHTA, FQGNSA. J was trimmed by 6 bases and V by 0 bases; bases with no gene match: 0. The CDR3 sequence is 14 residues long. The CDR3 DNA reads TGTGCCAGCAGCTTAGCGGACAGGGCCGGGGAGCTGTTTTTT. Its protein is CASSLADRAGELFF.

This chain connects TRBV7-2 to TRBJ1-2; D perhaps matches TRBD1 (5 bases). V was shortened by 3 bases and J by 2 bases, with 10 bases between the two germline ends. This CDR3 is 14 amino acids long. Germline V gene lookup returns CDR1 SGHTA and CDR2 FQGNSA. The CDR3 region is CASSFQGANYGYTF. CDR3 DNA: TGTGCCAGCAGCTTCCAGGGTGCCAACTATGGCTACACCTTC.

This clone was counted only a few times. The chain uses TRBV4-1 and TRBJ1-1; the match to TRBD1 covers 8 bases. Per the germline V gene, CDR1 is MGHRA and CDR2 is YSYEKL. J gave up 1 base and V 5 bases, and 9 bases lay outside the gene matches. The CDR3 covers 16 residues. CDR3 protein: CASSSGQVVRNTEAFF. CDR3 sequence (DNA): TGCGCCAGCAGCTCGGGACAGGTTGTGAGGAACACTGAAGCTTTCTTT.

The rearrangement uses TRBV5-1 and TRBJ2-2; D may correspond to TRBD1 or TRBD2 (6 bases each). CDR1 is SGHRS, CDR2 YFSETQ, per germline. CDR3 length: 16 amino acids. The germline V and J ends were trimmed by 3 bases and 0 bases, with 12 bases remaining between them. The CDR3 protein is CASSWVGGTNTGELFF. For the CDR3, the DNA is TGCGCCAGCAGCTGGGTAGGGGGGACGAACACCGGGGAGCTGTTTTTT.

The chain employs TRBV11-2 and TRBJ1-5; D is uncertain. The germline CDR1 and CDR2 sequences are SGHAT and FQNNGV. The length of the CDR3 is 15 residues. V gave up 5 bases and J gave up 0 bases, with 11 bases separating them. CDR3 DNA sequence: TGTGCCAGCAGCCCGGCCACGCGTAGCAATCAGCCCCAGCATTTT. Translation: CASSPATRSNQPQHF.

This clone was found once. The chain has TRBV7-9 and TRBJ1-2; D gene uncertain. The CDR3 runs 12 residues. Germline V CDR1 and CDR2: SEHNR, FQNEAQ (reference sequence). V dropped 5 bases and J dropped 6 bases, with 10 bases sitting between them. The CDR3 sequence is CASSRLTNGYTF. CDR3 in DNA: TGTGCCAGCAGCCGCCTGACGAATGGCTACACCTTC.

This chain joins TRBV5-8 and TRBJ2-1, with 9 bases identical to TRBD2. Germline V CDR1 and CDR2: SGHTS, YDEGEE. The V gene end was trimmed by 2 bases and the J gene end by 6 bases; junction bases not matched to a gene: 6. The CDR3 runs 15 residues. Here the CDR3 reads CASSFRLAEFNEQFF. In DNA form, the CDR3 reads TGTGCCAGCAGCTTTAGACTAGCGGAGTTCAATGAGCAGTTCTTC.

V usage is TRBV14 and J usage is TRBJ1-1; 8 nucleotides line up with TRBD1. V lost 3 bases to trimming and J lost 1 base; unmatched junction nucleotides: 7. This CDR3 is built from 16 residues. CDR1 is SGHDN, CDR2 FVKESK, per germline. This CDR3 is CASSQSPGTGNTEAFF. The CDR3, as DNA: TGTGCCAGCAGCCAGAGTCCCGGGACAGGGAACACTGAAGCTTTCTTT.

This clone was counted once. The chain joins TRBV7-9 to TRBJ1-3; D is unclear. Trimming removed 4 bases at V and 6 bases at J, with 16 bases between. The CDR3 length is 15 residues. CDR1 is SEHNR, CDR2 FQNEAQ, per germline (reference sequence). The CDR3 DNA follows: TGTGCCAGCAGCTATCCGCCCAGCGAGTTAAACACCATATATTTT. Translated, it gives CASSYPPSELNTIYF. Full variable domain (missing parts from reference TRBV7-9 and TRBJ1-3): DTGVSQNPRHKITKRGQNVTFRCDPISEHNRLYWYRQTLGQGPEFLTYFQNEAQLEKSRLLSDRFSAERPKGSFSTLEIQRTEQGDSAMYLCASSYPPSELNTIYFGEGSWLTVV.

The chain's CDR3 is CAIIRDRDRGNYGYTF. For the CDR3, the DNA is TGTGCCATCATCAGGGACCGGGACAGGGGAAACTATGGCTACACCTTC. V usage is TRBV10-3 and J usage is TRBJ1-2, with TRBD1 matching 10 bases. The J segment lost 2 bases and the V segment lost 7 bases, leaving 10 bases of the junction unmatched. Germline V gene sequence: CDR1 ENHRY, CDR2 SYGVKD. The CDR3 spans 16 residues.

The V and J genes are TRBV2 and TRBJ2-3; 7 bases are a match to TRBD2. Looked up from germline, CDR1 is SNHLY and CDR2 is FYNNEI. The CDR3 is made up of 14 amino acids. Trimming took 7 bases from V and 0 from J; bases not matched to a gene: 4. The CDR3 is CASNRLASTDTQYF. The CDR3 DNA follows: TGTGCCAGCAATAGACTAGCCAGCACAGATACGCAGTATTTT. Combining the CDR3 with reference TRBV2 and TRBJ2-3 gives the whole variable domain EPEVTQTPSHQVTQMGQEVILRCVPISNHLYFYWYRQILGQKVEFLVSFYNNEISEKSEIFDDQFSVERPDGSNFTLKIRSTKLEDSAMYFCASNRLASTDTQYFGPGTRLTVL.

The chain combines TRBV5-6 with TRBJ2-7; D not resolved. Germline values: CDR1 SGHDT, CDR2 YYEEEE. V lost 1 base and J 2 bases, leaving 4 bases between the germline ends. This CDR3 has 12 amino acids. This CDR3 is CASSLTAYEQYF. CDR3 nucleotide sequence: TGTGCCAGCAGCTTGACAGCCTACGAGCAGTACTTC.